These 17 T cell receptor beta chains share one sample of origin, sequenced in a study of T cell clonotyping in hematopoietic cell transplantation. Using immunoSEQ multiplex PCR, the repertoire was profiled, and TCRdb retains in-frame clones only, with some absent. The sample lists some 50,000 clones; around 83% were seen once. Sample time point: recipient sample about 28 days before transplant, after cytoreduction. Here the sequenced sample was peripheral blood mononuclear cells, taken before stem cell transplant. All receptors come from a man aged 60 to 69 with myelodysplastic syndrome. Some clones in this sample may be carry-over from other donors' samples.

The V gene is TRBV7-8, the J gene TRBJ1-6, with 7 bases matching TRBD1. The ends lost 5 bases at V and 7 bases at J; junction bases unmatched: 5. The CDR3 runs 14 residues. The germline V gene encodes CDR1 SGHVS and CDR2 FQNEAQ. The CDR3 DNA is TGTGCCAGCAGCAACAGGGGCGAAAATTCACCCCTCCACTTT. Protein sequence: CASSNRGENSPLHF.

A single count supports this clone. The chain has TRBV11-2 and TRBJ1-1; D is possibly TRBD1 (5 bases). Trimming shortened V by 2 bases and J by 1 base, and 11 bases separated the two germline ends. The germline V gene encodes CDR1 SGHAT and CDR2 FQNNGV. The CDR3 contains 15 residues. CDR3 sequence: CASSLSGSGNTEAFF. The DNA for the CDR3 is TGTGCCAGCAGCTTATCAGGGTCGGGGAACACTGAAGCTTTCTTT.

The chain links TRBV21-1 to TRBJ2-3; the table's D call TRBD1 went unverified against the DNA. TRBV21-1 is a pseudogene. The CDR3 consists of 17 residues. In DNA, the CDR3 is TGTGCCAGCAGCAAAGGAGAGGCAGGGGGGAGCCCAGATACGCAGTATTTT. This encodes CASSKGEAGGSPDTQYF.

The table lists this clone with a few counts. The CDR3 DNA sequence: TGCGCCAGCAGCCAAGCCCCTAGCGGGGGAAGCGATGAGCAGTTCTTC. Protein product: CASSQAPSGGSDEQFF. V gene TRBV4-3 combines with J gene TRBJ2-1; 10 nucleotides agree with TRBD2. The CDR3 sequence is 16 residues long. Germline-derived CDR1 and CDR2 are LGHNA and YSLEER. The trim removed 1 base at V and 8 bases at J, leaving 8 bases unmatched.

This chain connects TRBV28 to TRBJ1-5; 9 bases agree with TRBD1. This CDR3 comprises 16 residues. CDR1 MDHEN and CDR2 SYDVKM come from the germline V gene. V shed 6 bases, J shed 4 bases, and the junction held 10 bases outside the gene matches. The CDR3 reads CASRLPGTGKNQPQHF. The DNA for the CDR3 is TGTGCCAGCAGACTCCCCGGGACAGGGAAAAATCAGCCCCAGCATTTT.

The CDR3 nucleotides read TGTGCCAGCAGCTTAGCTCACGGGGATGCTTTCTTT. Its translation is CASSLAHGDAFF. The genes are TRBV7-2 and TRBJ1-1; no definite D call. The ends were cut back, 0 bases at V and 11 bases at J, with 10 bases in the middle. CDR1 and CDR2 (germline): SGHTA, FQGNSA. The CDR3 is made up of 12 amino acids.

The gene calls are TRBV5-1 and TRBJ2-2; D gene uncertain. Germline V gene data show CDR1 as SGHRS and CDR2 as YFSETQ. V was clipped by 0 bases and J by 7 bases, with 13 bases between them. This CDR3 region has 15 residues. The CDR3 region is CASSLVGEEGGELFF. The DNA of the CDR3 is TGCGCCAGCAGCTTGGTTGGGGAAGAAGGCGGGGAGCTGTTTTTT.

The chain uses TRBV11-2 and TRBJ2-7; D perhaps matches TRBD2 (5 bases). V shed 2 bases and J shed 6 bases, with 11 bases lying between them. Germline loops: CDR1 SGHAT, CDR2 FQNNGV. The CDR3 has 13 amino acids. CDR3 in DNA: TGTGCCAGCAGCTTAAGGAGGTTCGCCGAGCAGTACTTC. The encoded protein is CASSLRRFAEQYF.

The rearrangement links TRBV6-1 to TRBJ1-4; possibly TRBD1 for D (6 bases). From germline, CDR1 is MNHNS and CDR2 SASEGT. The CDR3 totals 15 residues. Trimming left V 4 bases short and J 6 bases short, with 15 bases between. The CDR3 nucleotides read TGTGCCAGCAGTGGATTGAGGGCAGGGGATGAAAAACTGTTTTTT. The encoded protein is CASSGLRAGDEKLFF.

The rearrangement links TRBV7-2 to TRBJ1-3; D unclear. The CDR3 has 13 residues. V lost 6 bases to trimming and J lost 0 bases, with 6 bases between them. The germline V gene encodes CDR1 SGHTA and CDR2 FQGNSA. In DNA, the CDR3 is TGTGCCAGCAGAAATACCTCTGGAAACACCATATATTTT. Translating it yields CASRNTSGNTIYF. Combining the CDR3 with reference TRBV7-2 and TRBJ1-3 gives the whole variable domain GAGVSQSPSNKVTEKGKDVELRCDPISGHTALYWYRQSLGQGLEFLIYFQGNSAPDKSGLPSDRFSAERTGGSVSTLTIQRTQQEDSAVYLCASRNTSGNTIYFGEGSWLTVV.

The chain joins TRBV7-2 to TRBJ2-2; D gene uncertain. CDR3 length: 14 amino acids. Trimming removed 7 bases from V and 4 bases from J, with 13 bases in between. Germline CDR1 is SGHTA and CDR2 is FQGNSA. The DNA for the CDR3 is TGTGCCAGCACTCTAGTGTCCAGCACCGGGGAGCTGTTTTTT. Its protein product is CASTLVSSTGELFF.

The chain has TRBV19 and TRBJ1-1, with D maybe TRBD1 (6 bases). CDR3 size: 14 residues. Germline assignment: CDR1 LNHDA and CDR2 SQIVND (reference sequence). V shed 5 bases and J shed 6 bases, with 16 bases lying between them. CDR3 amino acids: CASSPVAEGAEAFF. The CDR3 coding sequence is TGTGCCAGTAGTCCCGTGGCGGAGGGGGCTGAAGCTTTCTTT.

The chain combines TRBV29-1 with TRBJ2-2, with D tentatively TRBD2 (6 bases). Germline lookup yields CDR1 SQVTM and CDR2 ANQGSEA. Trimming left V 0 bases short and J 7 bases short, with 9 bases between. CDR3 size: 13 residues. The CDR3 spells CSVEEGGSGELFF. Written as DNA, the CDR3 is TGCAGCGTTGAAGAAGGAGGGAGCGGGGAGCTGTTTTTT.

This clone is medium-sized within its sample. V is TRBV9 and J is TRBJ1-5; TRBD1 matches 8 bases. J gave up 7 bases and V 4 bases, and 7 bases lay outside the gene matches. CDR3 length equals 14 residues. The germline CDR1 and CDR2 sequences are SGDLS and YYNGEE. The CDR3: CASSHGQGDQPQHF. In DNA, the CDR3 is TGTGCCAGCAGCCACGGACAGGGAGACCAGCCCCAGCATTTT.

The gene calls are TRBV11-2 and TRBJ2-3; the D call may be TRBD1 or TRBD2 (6 bases each). Germline CDR1 SGHAT, CDR2 FQNNGV. The V end was cut by 4 bases, the J end by 0 bases, with 11 bases between. This CDR3 is 15 amino acids long. In DNA, the CDR3 is TGTGCCAGCAGCTCTTGGGGGGCTAGCACAGATACGCAGTATTTT. It codes for CASSSWGASTDTQYF.

A few counts support this clone. J is TRBJ2-1 and V is TRBV30; 7 bases fit TRBD1. V lost 0 bases to trimming and J lost 6 bases; unmatched junction nucleotides: 2. The CDR3 loop spans 13 amino acids. Germline values: CDR1 GTSNPN, CDR2 SVGIG (reference sequence). The CDR3 loop reads CAWSVGDSNEQFF. The DNA for the CDR3 is TGTGCCTGGAGTGTAGGGGACAGCAATGAGCAGTTCTTC.

The chain is built from TRBV11-2 and TRBJ2-5; tentative D call: TRBD1 (5 bases). The V gene lost 5 bases and the J gene lost 1 base, with 14 bases spanning the gap. CDR1 and CDR2 (germline): SGHAT, FQNNGV. The CDR3 runs 15 residues. The CDR3 bases are TGTGCCAGCAGCCTTTTCTTCGACAGCCAAGAGACCCAGTACTTC. This gives the protein CASSLFFDSQETQYF.